The following is a TCR beta chain sequence with its context. These data are taken from a study of blood T cell repertoires in COVID-19. Study-level information: There were acute and convalescent COVID-19 samples, and they came from the United States, Italy and Spain. Sources were T cells, B-cell-depleted T cells, or PBMCs; the material itself was cDNA or gDNA.

Under the authors' procedure: How many nucleated cells were present was estimated from reference gene primer amplification. Produced via immunoSEQ multiplex PCR; TCRdb's table is partial and in-frame only. Clone size and V and J calls were adopted from that table, with D and trimming inferred from the DNA. The sample has about 98,000 clones, 80% to 85% seen once. The source is a man aged 55 to 70 with acute or convalescent COVID-19. Sequencing was carried out using peripheral blood.

The CDR3 reads CSVDRRELRETQYF. The CDR3 region has the DNA TGCAGCGTTGATCGGCGGGAGCTCCGAGAGACCCAGTACTTC. The chain uses TRBV29-1 and TRBJ2-5, with 7 nucleotides matching TRBD2. The CDR3 extends over 14 amino acids. Unmatched junction bases numbered 8, after V lost 3 bases and J lost 4 bases. Germline CDR1 SQVTM, CDR2 ANQGSEA. Based on the CDR3 plus reference TRBV29-1 and TRBJ2-5, the full variable domain is SAVISQKPSRDICQRGTSLTIQCQVDSQVTMMFWYRQQPGQSLTLIATANQGSEATYESGFVIDKFPISRPNLTFSTLTVSNMSPEDSSIYLCSVDRRELRETQYFGPGTRLLVL.